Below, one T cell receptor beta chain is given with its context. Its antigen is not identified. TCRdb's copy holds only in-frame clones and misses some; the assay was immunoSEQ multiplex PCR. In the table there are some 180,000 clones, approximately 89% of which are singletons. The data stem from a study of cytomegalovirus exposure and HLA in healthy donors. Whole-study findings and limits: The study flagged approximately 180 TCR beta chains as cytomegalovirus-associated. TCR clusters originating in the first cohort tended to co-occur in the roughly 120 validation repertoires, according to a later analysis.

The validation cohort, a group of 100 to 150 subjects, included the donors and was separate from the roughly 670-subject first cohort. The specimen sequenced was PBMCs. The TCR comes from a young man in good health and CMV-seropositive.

CDR3 nucleotides: TGTGCCAGCAGCTTGGGGACAGGGAAGAACGGCCAGCCCCAGCATTTT. Amino acids: CASSLGTGKNGQPQHF. The genes are TRBV5-6 and TRBJ1-5; 8 nucleotides line up with TRBD1. V lost 0 bases to trimming and J lost 7 bases; unmatched junction nucleotides: 9. Per germline, CDR1 SGHDT and CDR2 YYEEEE. The CDR3 sequence is 16 residues long. The variable domain in full, with the rest retrieved from reference TRBV5-6 and TRBJ1-5, is DAGVTQSPTHLIKTRGQQVTLRCSPKSGHDTVSWYQQALGQGPQFIFQYYEEEERQRGNFPDRFSGHQFPNYSSELNVNALLLGDSALYLCASSLGTGKNGQPQHFGDGTRLSIL.